What follows is one T cell receptor (beta chain) and its context. One entry per CDR3 protein, called by TCRdb with MiXCR from the 5' RACE reads. This table has around 250,000 distinct CDR3 sequences, 15% to 20% appearing once. The data derive from a study of T-cell memory formation after mild COVID-19. Germline V gives CDR1 SGHVS, CDR2 FNYEAQ. The V and J ends lost 5 bases and 5 bases, in that order; junction bases with no gene match: 8. The length of the CDR3 is 16 residues. Sequenced input: PBMCs or a T cell subset sorted from them (not recorded which). The receptor was isolated from a man aged 18 to 29 who had mild COVID-19 (a few samples of this study predate the infection). Cell type and time point are not known. The chain joins TRBV7-6 to TRBJ2-3; TRBD2 matches 12 bases. The CDR3 DNA sequence: TGTGCCAGCAGCCCGGGACTAGCGGGCTCAAGAGATACGCAGTATTTT. Its translation: CASSPGLAGSRDTQYF.